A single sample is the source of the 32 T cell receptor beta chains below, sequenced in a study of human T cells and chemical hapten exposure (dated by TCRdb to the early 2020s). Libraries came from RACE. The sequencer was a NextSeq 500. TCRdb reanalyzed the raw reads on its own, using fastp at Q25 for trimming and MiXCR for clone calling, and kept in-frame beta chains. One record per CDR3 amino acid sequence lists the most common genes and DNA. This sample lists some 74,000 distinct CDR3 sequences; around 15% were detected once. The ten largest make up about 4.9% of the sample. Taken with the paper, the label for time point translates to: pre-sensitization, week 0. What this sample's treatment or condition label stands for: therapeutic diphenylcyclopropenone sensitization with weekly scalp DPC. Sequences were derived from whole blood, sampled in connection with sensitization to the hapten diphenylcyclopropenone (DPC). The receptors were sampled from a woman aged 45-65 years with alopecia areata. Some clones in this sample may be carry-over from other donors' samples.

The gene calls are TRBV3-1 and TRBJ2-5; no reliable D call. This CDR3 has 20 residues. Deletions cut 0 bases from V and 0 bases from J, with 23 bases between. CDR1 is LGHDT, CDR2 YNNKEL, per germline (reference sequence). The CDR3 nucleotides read TGTGCCAGCAGCCAAGAACGGGTACGACGTGGGGTAGTCTACCAAGAGACCCAGTACTTC. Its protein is CASSQERVRRGVVYQETQYF.

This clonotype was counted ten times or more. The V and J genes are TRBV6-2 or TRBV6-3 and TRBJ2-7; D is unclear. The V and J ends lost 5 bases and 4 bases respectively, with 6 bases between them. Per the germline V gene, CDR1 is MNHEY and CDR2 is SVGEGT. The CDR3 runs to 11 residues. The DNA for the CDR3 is TGTGCCAGCAGTAGCCTTTACGAGCAGTACTTC. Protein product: CASSSLYEQYF.

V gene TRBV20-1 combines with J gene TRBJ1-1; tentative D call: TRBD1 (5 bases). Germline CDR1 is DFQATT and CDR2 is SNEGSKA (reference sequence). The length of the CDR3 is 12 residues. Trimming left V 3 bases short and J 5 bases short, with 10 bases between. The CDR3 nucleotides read TGCAGTGCTAGGTGGGGGGGGACTGAAGCTTTCTTT. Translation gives CSARWGGTEAFF.

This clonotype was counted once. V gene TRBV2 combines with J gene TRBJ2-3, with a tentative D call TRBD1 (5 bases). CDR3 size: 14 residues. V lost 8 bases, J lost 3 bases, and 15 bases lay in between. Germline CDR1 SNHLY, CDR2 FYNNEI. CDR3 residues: CASVVGRATDTQYF. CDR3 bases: TGTGCCAGCGTCGTCGGCAGGGCGACAGATACGCAGTATTTT.

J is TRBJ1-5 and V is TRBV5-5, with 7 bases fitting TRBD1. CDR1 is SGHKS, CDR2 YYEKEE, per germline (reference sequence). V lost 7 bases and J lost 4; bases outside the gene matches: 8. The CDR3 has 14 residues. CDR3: CASHRGLSNQPQHF. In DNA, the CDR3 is TGTGCCAGCCACAGGGGCCTTTCTAATCAGCCCCAGCATTTT. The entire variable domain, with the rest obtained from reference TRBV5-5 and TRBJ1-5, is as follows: DAGVTQSPTHLIKTRGQQVTLRCSPISGHKSVSWYQQVLGQGPQFIFQYYEKEERGRGNFPDRFSARQFPNYSSELNVNALLLGDSALYLCASHRGLSNQPQHFGDGTRLSIL.

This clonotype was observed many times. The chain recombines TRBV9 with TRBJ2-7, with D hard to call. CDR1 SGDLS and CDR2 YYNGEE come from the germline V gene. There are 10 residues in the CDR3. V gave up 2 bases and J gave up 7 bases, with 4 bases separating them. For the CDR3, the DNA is TGTGCCAGCAGCGTTAGGGAGCAGTACTTC. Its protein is CASSVREQYF.

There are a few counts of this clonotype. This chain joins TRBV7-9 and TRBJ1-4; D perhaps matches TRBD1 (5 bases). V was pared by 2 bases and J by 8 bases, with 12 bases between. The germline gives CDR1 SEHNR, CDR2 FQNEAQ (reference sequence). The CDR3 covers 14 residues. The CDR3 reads CASSLPGLAEKLFF. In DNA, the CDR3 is TGTGCCAGCAGCTTACCAGGGTTAGCGGAAAAACTGTTTTTT. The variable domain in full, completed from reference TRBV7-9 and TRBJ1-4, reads DTGVSQNPRHKITKRGQNVTFRCDPISEHNRLYWYRQTLGQGPEFLTYFQNEAQLEKSRLLSDRFSAERPKGSFSTLEIQRTEQGDSAMYLCASSLPGLAEKLFFGSGTQLSVL.

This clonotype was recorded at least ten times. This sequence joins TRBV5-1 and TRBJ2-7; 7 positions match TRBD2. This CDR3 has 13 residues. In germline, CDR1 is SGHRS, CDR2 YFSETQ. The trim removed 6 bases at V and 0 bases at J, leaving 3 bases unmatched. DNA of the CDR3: TGCGCCAGCAAGCGGACTAGCTCCTACGAGCAGTACTTC. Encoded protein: CASKRTSSYEQYF.

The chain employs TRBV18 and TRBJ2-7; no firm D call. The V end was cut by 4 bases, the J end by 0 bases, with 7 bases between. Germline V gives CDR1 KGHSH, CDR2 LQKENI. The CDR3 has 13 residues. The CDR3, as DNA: TGTGCCAGCTCACAGGCCAGCTCCTACGAGCAGTACTTC. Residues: CASSQASSYEQYF.

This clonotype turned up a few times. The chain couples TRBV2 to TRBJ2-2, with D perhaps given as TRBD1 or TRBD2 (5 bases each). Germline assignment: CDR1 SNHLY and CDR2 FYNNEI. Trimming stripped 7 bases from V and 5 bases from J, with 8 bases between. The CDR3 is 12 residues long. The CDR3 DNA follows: TGTGCCAGCACGTGGGGGACCGGGGAGCTGTTTTTT. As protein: CASTWGTGELFF.

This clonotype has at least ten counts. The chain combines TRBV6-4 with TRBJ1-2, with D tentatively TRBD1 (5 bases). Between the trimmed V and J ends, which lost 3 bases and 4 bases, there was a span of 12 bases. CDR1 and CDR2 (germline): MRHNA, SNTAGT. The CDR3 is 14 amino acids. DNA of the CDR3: TGTGCCAGCAGTGATAGCCAGGGAGCCTATGGCTACACCTTC. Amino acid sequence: CASSDSQGAYGYTF.

CDR3 amino acids: CASSVEGHTGELFF. In DNA form, the CDR3 reads TGTGCCAGCAGTGTCGAAGGCCACACCGGGGAGCTGTTTTTT. The chain links TRBV6-4 to TRBJ2-2; D remains unclear. The germline V gene has CDR1 MRHNA and CDR2 SNTAGT. The CDR3 consists of 14 residues. V gave up 4 bases and J gave up 3 bases, with 9 bases separating them.

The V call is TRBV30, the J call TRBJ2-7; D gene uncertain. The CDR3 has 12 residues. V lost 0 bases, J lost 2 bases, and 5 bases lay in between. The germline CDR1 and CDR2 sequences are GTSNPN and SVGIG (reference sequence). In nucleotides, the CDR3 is TGTGCCTGGAGTGTGTTTACCTACGAGCAGTACTTC. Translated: CAWSVFTYEQYF.

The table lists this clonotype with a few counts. This CDR3 reads CASSQATGTPGYGYTF. The CDR3 DNA is TGTGCCAGCAGCCAGGCGACAGGGACGCCCGGCTATGGCTACACCTTC. The chain joins TRBV14 to TRBJ1-2, with 7 bases matching TRBD1. V shed 3 bases, J shed 4 bases, and the junction held 11 bases outside the gene matches. The CDR3 totals 16 residues. CDR1 is SGHDN, CDR2 FVKESK, per germline.

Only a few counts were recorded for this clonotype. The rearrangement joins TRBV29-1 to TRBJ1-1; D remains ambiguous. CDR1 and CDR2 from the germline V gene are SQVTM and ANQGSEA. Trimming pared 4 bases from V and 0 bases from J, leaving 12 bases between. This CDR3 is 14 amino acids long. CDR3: CSVAVGLMNTEAFF. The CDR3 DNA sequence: TGCAGCGTTGCGGTCGGGCTGATGAACACTGAAGCTTTCTTT.

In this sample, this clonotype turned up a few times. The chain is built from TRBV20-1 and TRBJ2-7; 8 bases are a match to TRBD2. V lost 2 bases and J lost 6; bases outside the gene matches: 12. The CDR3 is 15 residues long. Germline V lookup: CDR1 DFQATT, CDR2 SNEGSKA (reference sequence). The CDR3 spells CSARNAGGAGTEQYF. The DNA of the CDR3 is TGCAGTGCTAGAAACGCGGGAGGCGCCGGAACCGAGCAGTACTTC.

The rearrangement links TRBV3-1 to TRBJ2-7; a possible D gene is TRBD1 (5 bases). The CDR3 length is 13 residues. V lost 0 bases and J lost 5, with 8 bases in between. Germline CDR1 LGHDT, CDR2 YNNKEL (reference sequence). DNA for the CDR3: TGTGCCAGCAGCCAAGATTGGACAAACGAGCAGTACTTC. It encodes CASSQDWTNEQYF.

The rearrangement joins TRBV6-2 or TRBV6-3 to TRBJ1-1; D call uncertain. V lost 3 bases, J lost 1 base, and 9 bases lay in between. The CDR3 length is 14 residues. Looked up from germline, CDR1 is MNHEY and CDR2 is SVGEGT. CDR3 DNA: TGTGCCAGCAGTTATGAGTTGCCGAACACTGAAGCTTTCTTT. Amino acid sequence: CASSYELPNTEAFF.

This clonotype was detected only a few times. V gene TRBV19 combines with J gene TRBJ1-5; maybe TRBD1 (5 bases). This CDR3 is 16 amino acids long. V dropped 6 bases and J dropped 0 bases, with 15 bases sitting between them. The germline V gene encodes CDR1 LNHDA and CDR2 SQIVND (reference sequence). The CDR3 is CASRSGQPDSNQPQHF. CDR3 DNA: TGTGCCAGTAGATCGGGGCAGCCTGATAGCAATCAGCCCCAGCATTTT.

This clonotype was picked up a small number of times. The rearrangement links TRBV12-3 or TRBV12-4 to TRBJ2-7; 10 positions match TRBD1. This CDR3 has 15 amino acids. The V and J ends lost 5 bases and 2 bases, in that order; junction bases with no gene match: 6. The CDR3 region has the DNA TGTGCCAGCAGTGTCACCGGGACAGGGGCCTACGAGCAGTACTTC. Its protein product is CASSVTGTGAYEQYF.

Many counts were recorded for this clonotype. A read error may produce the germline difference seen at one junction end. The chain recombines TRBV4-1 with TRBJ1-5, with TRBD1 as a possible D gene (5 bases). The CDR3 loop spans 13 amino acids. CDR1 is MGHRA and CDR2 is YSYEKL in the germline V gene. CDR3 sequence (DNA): TGCGCCAGCAGCCAGGGGGAAAATCAGCCTCAGCATTTT. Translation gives CASSQGENQPQHF.

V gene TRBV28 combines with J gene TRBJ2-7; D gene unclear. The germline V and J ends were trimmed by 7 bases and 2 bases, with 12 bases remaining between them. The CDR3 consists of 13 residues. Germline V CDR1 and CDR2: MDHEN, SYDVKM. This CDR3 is CASTGRPTYEQYF. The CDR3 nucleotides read TGTGCCAGCACGGGCAGGCCAACCTACGAGCAGTACTTC. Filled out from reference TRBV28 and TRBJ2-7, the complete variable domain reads DVKVTQSSRYLVKRTGEKVFLECVQDMDHENMFWYRQDPGLGLRLIYFSYDVKMKEKGDIPEGYSVSREKKERFSLILESASTNQTSMYLCASTGRPTYEQYFGPGTRLTVT.

CDR3 nucleotide sequence: TGTGCCAGTAGTCGGACTAGCGGGAGCTTGGAGACCCAGTACTTC. It codes for CASSRTSGSLETQYF. The J gene is TRBJ2-5, the V gene TRBV19; 13 bases align to TRBD2. The ends lost 5 bases at V and 5 bases at J; junction bases unmatched: 5. The germline CDR1 and CDR2 sequences are LNHDA and SQIVND (reference sequence). The CDR3 extends over 15 amino acids.

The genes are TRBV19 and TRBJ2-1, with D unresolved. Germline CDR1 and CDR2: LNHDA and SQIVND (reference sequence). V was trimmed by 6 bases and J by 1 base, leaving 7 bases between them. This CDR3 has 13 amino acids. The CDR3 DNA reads TGTGCCAGTAGCGGCGGTTCCTACAATGAGCAGTTCTTC. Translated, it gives CASSGGSYNEQFF.

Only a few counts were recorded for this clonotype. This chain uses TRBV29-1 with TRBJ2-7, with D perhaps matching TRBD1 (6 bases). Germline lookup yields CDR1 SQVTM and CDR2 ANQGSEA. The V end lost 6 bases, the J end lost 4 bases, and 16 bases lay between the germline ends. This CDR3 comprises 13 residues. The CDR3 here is CSVRAGDGYEQYF. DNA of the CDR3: TGCAGCGTCCGGGCAGGGGACGGGTACGAGCAGTACTTC.

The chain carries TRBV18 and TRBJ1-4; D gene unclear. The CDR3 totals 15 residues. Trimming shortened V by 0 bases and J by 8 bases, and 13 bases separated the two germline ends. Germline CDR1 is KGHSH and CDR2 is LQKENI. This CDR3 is CASSPPSRAQEKLFF. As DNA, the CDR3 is TGTGCCAGCTCACCACCGAGTAGGGCTCAGGAAAAACTGTTTTTT.

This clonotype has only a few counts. CDR3 sequence: CSVGPRAGGSSYNEQFF. DNA for the CDR3: TGCAGCGTTGGGCCCAGGGCCGGCGGGAGCTCCTACAATGAGCAGTTCTTC. The chain is built from TRBV29-1 and TRBJ2-1; 7 nucleotides agree with TRBD2. The V gene's germline CDR1 is SQVTM and CDR2 ANQGSEA. Trimming removed 4 bases from V and 0 bases from J; junction bases left unmatched: 12. The CDR3 consists of 17 residues.

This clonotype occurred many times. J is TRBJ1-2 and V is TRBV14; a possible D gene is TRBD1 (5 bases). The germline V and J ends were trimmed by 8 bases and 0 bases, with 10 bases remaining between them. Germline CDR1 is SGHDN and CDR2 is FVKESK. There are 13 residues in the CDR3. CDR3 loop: CASGEQANYGYTF. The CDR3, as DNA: TGTGCCAGCGGAGAACAGGCTAACTATGGCTACACCTTC.

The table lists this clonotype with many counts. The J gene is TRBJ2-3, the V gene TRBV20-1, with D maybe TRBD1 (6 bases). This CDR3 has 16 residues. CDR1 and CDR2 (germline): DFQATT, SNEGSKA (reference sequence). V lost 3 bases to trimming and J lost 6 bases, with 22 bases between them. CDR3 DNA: TGCAGTGCTAGCCCCCACGGCAGGGGCCTGAGGGATACGCAGTATTTT. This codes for CSASPHGRGLRDTQYF.

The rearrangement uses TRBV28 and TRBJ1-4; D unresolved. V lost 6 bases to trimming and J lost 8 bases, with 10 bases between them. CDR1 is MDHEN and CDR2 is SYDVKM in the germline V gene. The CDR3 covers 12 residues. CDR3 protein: CASRPGGEKLFF. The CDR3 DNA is TGTGCCAGCAGACCCGGAGGGGAAAAACTGTTTTTT.

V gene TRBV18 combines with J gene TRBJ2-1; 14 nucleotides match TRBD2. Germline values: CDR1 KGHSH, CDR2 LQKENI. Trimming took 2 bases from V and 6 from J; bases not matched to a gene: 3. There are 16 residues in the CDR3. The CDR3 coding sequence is TGTGCCAGCTCACCAGGACTAGCGGGAGGAGGCAATGAGCAGTTCTTC. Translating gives CASSPGLAGGGNEQFF.

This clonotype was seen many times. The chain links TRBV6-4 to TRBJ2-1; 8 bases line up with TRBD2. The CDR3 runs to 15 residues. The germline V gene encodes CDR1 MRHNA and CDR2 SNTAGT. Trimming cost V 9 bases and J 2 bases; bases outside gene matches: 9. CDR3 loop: CASSAGEFPYNEQFF. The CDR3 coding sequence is TGTGCCAGTTCAGCGGGAGAATTCCCCTACAATGAGCAGTTCTTC.